The 21 T cell receptor beta chains below come from one sample, sequenced in a study of CD8+CD57+ T cells in acquired aplastic anemia. Profiling of TCR beta VDJ combinations and CDR3 sequences used genomic DNA as template. TCRdb processed the reads anew with MiXCR; each CDR3 protein has one entry. The table shows about 64,000 distinct CDR3 sequences, with 45% to 70% occurring only once. The specimen was sorted CD4+, CD8+, or CD8+CD57+ T cells (not recorded which) from PBMCs. These receptors were obtained from a human donor in good health, serving as a control.

This clonotype was observed once. The chain recombines TRBV19 with TRBJ1-2; no firm D call. Per the germline V gene, CDR1 is LNHDA and CDR2 is SQIVND (reference sequence). Trimming stripped 4 bases from V and 3 bases from J, with 15 bases between. The CDR3 loop spans 15 amino acids. The CDR3 DNA sequence: TGTGCCAGTAGTAACCAGGCGGGCTCATACTATGGCTACACCTTC. This encodes CASSNQAGSYYGYTF.

This clonotype was counted ten times or more. The J gene is TRBJ1-2, the V gene TRBV28, with TRBD1 as a possible D gene (5 bases). Trimming took 2 bases from V and 8 from J, leaving 12 bases between them. This CDR3 contains 13 residues. CDR1 and CDR2 from the germline V gene are MDHEN and SYDVKM. The DNA of the CDR3 is TGTGCCAGCAGTTTAGAGAGGGGTTACGGCTACACCTTC. This codes for CASSLERGYGYTF.

This clonotype was recorded at least ten times. This chain uses TRBV5-1 with TRBJ1-1; D gene ambiguous. Trimming pared 0 bases from V and 1 base from J, leaving 13 bases between. Germline loops: CDR1 SGHRS, CDR2 YFSETQ. There are 16 residues in the CDR3. The CDR3 coding sequence is TGCGCCAGCAGCTTGGACCCCGGGCGGAGGAACACTGAAGCTTTCTTT. This sequence encodes CASSLDPGRRNTEAFF.

This clonotype was detected a few times. The rearrangement joins TRBV24-1 to TRBJ2-7; D unresolved. V shed 9 bases and J shed 0 bases, with 14 bases lying between them. Germline CDR1 and CDR2: KGHDR and SFDVKD. The CDR3 is made up of 14 amino acids. Here the CDR3 reads CATLNYHHSYEQYF. For the CDR3, the DNA is TGTGCCACCTTGAACTATCACCACTCCTACGAGCAGTACTTC.

This clonotype was detected once. One junction end does not reproduce the germline sequence, and a read error may be involved. The chain uses TRBV25-1 and TRBJ2-6; D ambiguous. CDR3 length: 10 residues. CDR1 and CDR2 (germline): MGHDK, SYGVNS. CDR3 residues: CASRWNTEAF. DNA of the CDR3: TGTGCCAGCAGATGGAACACTGAAGCTTTC.

The rearrangement uses TRBV19 and TRBJ1-1, with no clear D. There are 13 residues in the CDR3. The V gene's germline CDR1 is LNHDA and CDR2 SQIVND (reference sequence). V gave up 5 bases and J gave up 2 bases, with 9 bases separating them. CDR3 residues: CASSYYRNTEAFF. The CDR3 DNA sequence: TGTGCCAGTAGTTACTACCGTAACACTGAAGCTTTCTTT.

This clonotype has a handful of counts. The chain links TRBV28 to TRBJ2-5; no reliable D call. This CDR3 has 18 residues. Between the trimmed V and J ends, which lost 3 bases and 3 bases, there was a span of 23 bases. CDR1 is MDHEN and CDR2 is SYDVKM in the germline V gene. CDR3 nucleotides: TGTGCCAGCAGTTTGCTATCTCAGGCCCACGTTTCAAAAGAGACCCAGTACTTC. The encoded protein is CASSLLSQAHVSKETQYF.

This chain connects TRBV7-9 to TRBJ1-4; tentatively, D is TRBD1 (5 bases). Trimming stripped 1 base from V and 7 bases from J, with 13 bases between. Germline assignment: CDR1 SEHNR and CDR2 FQNEAQ (reference sequence). The CDR3 contains 15 residues. In DNA form, the CDR3 reads TGTGCCAGCAGCTTAGTGAGGGAAAGGGGTGAAAAACTGTTTTTT. Its translation is CASSLVRERGEKLFF.

On this clonotype itself: This may come from a read error, since a much larger clone is one base off. The V call is TRBV11-3, the J call TRBJ1-3; the D is unclear. This CDR3 contains 12 residues. In germline, CDR1 is SGHNT, CDR2 YENEEA. CDR3 in amino acids: CAGSFSGNTIYF. The DNA for the CDR3 is TGTGCCGGCAGCTTTTCTGGAAACACCATATATTTT.

The chain uses TRBV15 and TRBJ2-7; unclear D gene. With 1 base removed from V and 3 bases from J, the gap between germline ends came to 13 bases. CDR1 is LNHNV and CDR2 is YYDKDF in the germline V gene (reference sequence). The CDR3 is made up of 15 amino acids. The CDR3 is CATSRVPGSSYEQYF. The CDR3, as DNA: TGTGCCACCAGCAGAGTCCCCGGATCGAGCTACGAGCAGTACTTC.

This clonotype was seen repeatedly, ten times or more. This sequence joins TRBV12-3 or TRBV12-4 and TRBJ1-4; D uncertain. Trimming left V 3 bases short and J 6 bases short, with 8 bases between. CDR3 size: 13 residues. This CDR3 reads CASSFNTDEKLFF. The CDR3 DNA follows: TGTGCCAGCAGTTTTAACACCGATGAAAAACTGTTTTTT.

The chain links TRBV15 to TRBJ1-5, with D perhaps matching TRBD1 (6 bases). The CDR3 has 16 residues. From germline, CDR1 is LNHNV and CDR2 YYDKDF (reference sequence). V lost 3 bases, J lost 3 bases, and 15 bases lay in between. The CDR3 protein is CATSSHADRYNQPQHF. CDR3 bases: TGTGCCACCAGCAGCCACGCCGACAGGTACAATCAGCCCCAGCATTTT.

The CDR3 is CASSLPPATSISSYEQYF. CDR3 in DNA: TGTGCCAGCAGCTTACCTCCTGCCACCTCCATAAGCTCCTACGAGCAGTACTTC. The chain recombines TRBV11-2 with TRBJ2-7; D is unclear. The CDR3 totals 18 residues. Deletions cut 2 bases from V and 0 bases from J, with 20 bases between. Per the germline V gene, CDR1 is SGHAT and CDR2 is FQNNGV.

The CDR3 spells CASSMRTGDCYEQYF. CDR3 sequence (DNA): TGTGCCAGTAGTATGAGGACAGGGGATTGTTACGAGCAGTACTTC. The genes are TRBV19 and TRBJ2-7, with 9 bases fitting TRBD1. CDR3 length equals 15 residues. J gave up 4 bases and V 3 bases, and 7 bases lay outside the gene matches. Germline values: CDR1 LNHDA, CDR2 SQIVND (reference sequence).

The genes are TRBV19 and TRBJ2-7; weak D call: TRBD1 (6 bases). V shed 6 bases and J shed 4 bases, with 19 bases lying between them. The germline V gene encodes CDR1 LNHDA and CDR2 SQIVND (reference sequence). The CDR3 spans 15 residues. In DNA form, the CDR3 reads TGTGCCAGTAGCGCACTCCGGGACAAGTCATACGAGCAGTACTTC. This translates into CASSALRDKSYEQYF.

This clonotype was found many times. The rearrangement uses TRBV18 and TRBJ2-7; 8 bases are a match to TRBD1. This CDR3 has 15 amino acids. Germline V gives CDR1 KGHSH, CDR2 LQKENI. Losses at the gene ends were 3 bases for V and 3 bases for J; bases not matched to a gene: 7. Here the CDR3 DNA reads TGTGCCAGCTCACCCGGGGACAGGACAATCTACGAGCAGTACTTC. This encodes CASSPGDRTIYEQYF.

At least ten counts were recorded for this clonotype. The chain is built from TRBV18 and TRBJ1-3; tentative D call: TRBD1 (5 bases). CDR1 is KGHSH, CDR2 LQKENI, per germline. The CDR3 loop spans 15 amino acids. Trimming took 4 bases from V and 0 from J, leaving 10 bases between them. CDR3 protein: CASSREGSSGNTIYF. CDR3 coding DNA: TGTGCCAGCTCACGCGAGGGGAGCTCTGGAAACACCATATATTTT.

In the case of this clonotype: The junction does not match germline at one end; this may be a read error. This chain uses TRBV2 with TRBJ2-7; D possibly corresponds to TRBD2 (7 bases). This CDR3 is 14 amino acids long. Per germline, CDR1 SNHLY and CDR2 FYNNEI. CDR3 in DNA: TGTGCCAGCAATAACAGGGACTATGGCTACGGGCAGTACTTC. Translation: CASNNRDYGYGQYF.

The V and J genes are TRBV19 and TRBJ2-5; 8 bases are shared with TRBD2. Trimming at V came to 0 bases and at J to 5 bases, leaving 2 bases not matched to a gene. The CDR3 has 14 amino acids. CDR1 is LNHDA and CDR2 is SQIVND in the germline V gene (reference sequence). CDR3 residues: CASSIDGGGETQYF. The CDR3 nucleotides read TGTGCCAGTAGTATAGATGGCGGGGGGGAGACCCAGTACTTC.

The V and J genes are TRBV2 and TRBJ2-2, with D tentatively TRBD2 (6 bases). Germline CDR1 and CDR2: SNHLY and FYNNEI. The CDR3 extends over 18 amino acids. The V end lost 4 bases, the J end lost 1 base, and 19 bases lay between the germline ends. DNA for the CDR3: TGTGCCAGCAGTGTCCCCGGTGGGGCTAGCGTGAACACCGGGGAGCTGTTTTTT. Protein: CASSVPGGASVNTGELFF.

This sequence joins TRBV7-9 and TRBJ2-4, with TRBD1 as a possible D gene (5 bases). Per the germline V gene, CDR1 is SEHNR and CDR2 is FQNEAQ (reference sequence). V was cut by 3 bases and J by 7 bases, with 7 bases left in between. This CDR3 spans 12 amino acids. CDR3 sequence: CASSFSGNIQYF. The CDR3 DNA follows: TGTGCCAGCAGCTTCTCAGGGAACATTCAGTACTTC.